The clone carrying this TCR beta chain was counted a few times. Its antigen is currently unknown. Constant-region reverse primers amplified full-length variable regions, followed by semi-nested Nested Universal Primer A PCR. Via MiXCR, TCRdb re-called the 5' RACE reads, giving one row per CDR3 protein. The top ten clones hold roughly 3% of a sample with nearly 55,000 distinct CDR3 sequences, over 20% of them seen once. Germline V gene sequence: CDR1 MNHEY, CDR2 SVGAGI. The length of the CDR3 is 13 residues. The trim removed 4 bases at V and 5 bases at J, leaving 2 bases unmatched. Study findings and constraints: Tumor memory CD4+ T cell TCR gene usage was found to cluster with blood and lymph node memory CD4+ cells and with lymph node naive CD4+ cells.

The sequencing sample was made of tumor-infiltrating naive CD4+ T cells sorted from the breast tumor. The subset here: naive CD4+ T cells, CD4+CD45RA+CD25-. The origin of this receptor is a female donor with breast cancer. This rearrangement joins TRBV6-5 to TRBJ1-1; 9 nucleotides agree with TRBD1. Here the CDR3 DNA reads TGTGCCAGCAGTTCGACAGGGGGAACTGAAGCTTTCTTT. This sequence encodes CASSSTGGTEAFF.